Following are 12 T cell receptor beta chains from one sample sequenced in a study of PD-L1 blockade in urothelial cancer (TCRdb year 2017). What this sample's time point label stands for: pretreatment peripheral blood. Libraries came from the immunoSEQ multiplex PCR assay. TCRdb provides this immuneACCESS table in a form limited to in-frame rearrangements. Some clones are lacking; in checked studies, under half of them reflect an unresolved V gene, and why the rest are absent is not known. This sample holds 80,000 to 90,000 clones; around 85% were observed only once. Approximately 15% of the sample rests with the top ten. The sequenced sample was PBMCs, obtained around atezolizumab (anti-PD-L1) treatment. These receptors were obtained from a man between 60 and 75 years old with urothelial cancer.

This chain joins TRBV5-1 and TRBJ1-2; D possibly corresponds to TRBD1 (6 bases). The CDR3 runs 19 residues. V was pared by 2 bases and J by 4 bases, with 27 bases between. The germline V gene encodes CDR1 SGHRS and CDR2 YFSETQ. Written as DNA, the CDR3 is TGCGCCAGCAGCTTTGTAGCGGGGGGGCCACAGGGCGGAAGCTATGGCTACACCTTC. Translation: CASSFVAGGPQGGSYGYTF.

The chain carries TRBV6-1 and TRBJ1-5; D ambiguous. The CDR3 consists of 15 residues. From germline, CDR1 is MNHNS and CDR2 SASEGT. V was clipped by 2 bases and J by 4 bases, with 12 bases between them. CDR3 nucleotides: TGTGCCAGCAGTGAATCGGGGTTGGGTAATCAGCCCCAGCATTTT. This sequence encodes CASSESGLGNQPQHF.

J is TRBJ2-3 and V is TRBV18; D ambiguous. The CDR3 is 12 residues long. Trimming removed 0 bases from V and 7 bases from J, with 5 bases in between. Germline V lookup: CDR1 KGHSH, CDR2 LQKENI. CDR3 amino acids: CASSPPENTQYF. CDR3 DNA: TGTGCCAGCTCACCACCAGAGAATACGCAGTATTTT. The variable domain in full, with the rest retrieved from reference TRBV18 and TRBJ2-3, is NAGVMQNPRHLVRRRGQEARLRCSPMKGHSHVYWYRQLPEEGLKFMVYLQKENIIDESGMPKERFSAEFPKEGPSILRIQQVVRGDSAAYFCASSPPENTQYFGPGTRLTVL.

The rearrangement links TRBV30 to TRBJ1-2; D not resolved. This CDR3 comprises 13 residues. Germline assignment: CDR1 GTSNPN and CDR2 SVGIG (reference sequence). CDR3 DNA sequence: TGTGCTACCAGCGCCCAAATTAACTATGGCTACACCTTC. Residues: CATSAQINYGYTF.

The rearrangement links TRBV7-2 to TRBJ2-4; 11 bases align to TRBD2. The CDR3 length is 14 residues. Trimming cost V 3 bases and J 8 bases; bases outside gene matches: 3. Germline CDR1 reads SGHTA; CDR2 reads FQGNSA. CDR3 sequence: CASSFSGRADIQYF. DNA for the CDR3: TGTGCCAGCAGCTTTAGCGGGAGGGCAGACATTCAGTACTTC.

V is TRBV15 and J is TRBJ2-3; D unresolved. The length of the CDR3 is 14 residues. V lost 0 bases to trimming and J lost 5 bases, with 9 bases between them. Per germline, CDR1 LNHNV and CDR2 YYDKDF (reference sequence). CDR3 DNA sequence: TGTGCCACCAGCAGAGATAACGGTCAAGATACGCAGTATTTT. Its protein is CATSRDNGQDTQYF.

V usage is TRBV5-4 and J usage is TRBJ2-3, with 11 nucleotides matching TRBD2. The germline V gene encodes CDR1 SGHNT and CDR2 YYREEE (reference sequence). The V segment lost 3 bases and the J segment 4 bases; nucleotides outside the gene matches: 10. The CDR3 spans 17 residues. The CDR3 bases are TGTGCCAGCAGCTCCCCGCTAGCGGGAGGATACGCAGATACGCAGTATTTT. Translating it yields CASSSPLAGGYADTQYF.

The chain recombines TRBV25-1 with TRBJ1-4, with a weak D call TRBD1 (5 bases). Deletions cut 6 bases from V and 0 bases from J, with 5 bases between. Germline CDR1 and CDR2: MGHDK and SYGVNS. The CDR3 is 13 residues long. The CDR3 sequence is CASSRATNEKLFF. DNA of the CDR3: TGTGCCAGCAGCAGGGCAACTAATGAAAAACTGTTTTTT.

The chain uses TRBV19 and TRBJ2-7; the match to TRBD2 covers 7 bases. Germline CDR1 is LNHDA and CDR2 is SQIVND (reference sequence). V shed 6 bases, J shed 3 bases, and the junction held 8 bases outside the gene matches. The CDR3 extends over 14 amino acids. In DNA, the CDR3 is TGTGCCAGTAGCTCCTGGGGAGGGCTCTACGAGCAGTACTTC. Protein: CASSSWGGLYEQYF.

Here the CDR3 DNA reads TGCGCCAGCAGCCGGGGACAGTACTCCTACGAGCAGTACTTC. Encoded protein: CASSRGQYSYEQYF. The rearrangement uses TRBV5-1 and TRBJ2-7; TRBD1 agrees at 7 bases. Germline V CDR1 and CDR2: SGHRS, YFSETQ. There are 14 residues in the CDR3. V was clipped by 4 bases and J by 0 bases; unmatched bases: 4.

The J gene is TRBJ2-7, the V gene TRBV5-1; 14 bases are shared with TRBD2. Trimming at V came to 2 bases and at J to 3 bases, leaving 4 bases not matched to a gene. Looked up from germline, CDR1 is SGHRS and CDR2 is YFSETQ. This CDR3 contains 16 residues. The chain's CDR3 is CASSFSGTSGGYEQYF. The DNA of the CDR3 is TGCGCCAGCAGCTTCTCCGGGACTAGCGGGGGCTACGAGCAGTACTTC.

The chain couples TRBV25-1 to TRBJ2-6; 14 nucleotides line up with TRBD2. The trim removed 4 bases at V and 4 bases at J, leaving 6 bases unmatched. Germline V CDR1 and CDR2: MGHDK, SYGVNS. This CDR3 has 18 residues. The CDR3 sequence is CASSVGLAGVRGANVLTF. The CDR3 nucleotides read TGTGCCAGCAGTGTGGGACTAGCGGGAGTGAGGGGGGCCAACGTCCTGACTTTC.